The T cell receptor (beta chain) under discussion was sequenced for a study of T-cell memory formation after mild COVID-19. V was cut by 7 bases and J by 1 base, with 9 bases left in between. This CDR3 has 13 amino acids. CDR1 KGHDR and CDR2 SFDVKD come from the germline V gene. TCRdb analysed the 5' RACE reads with MiXCR anew, one entry per CDR3 protein. Counted here are tens of thousands of distinct CDR3 sequences, about 6% occurring once; the ten biggest clones make up 0.81%. Broader study findings: Contracting clones from day 15 to 85 showed balanced CD4/CD8; later expanders favored CD4+. The CD4+ clones that contracted clustered mainly within CM and EM, and the CD8+ clones concentrated in EMRA. Some clones that responded were present in memory (sampled pre-infection), which suggests cross-reactive memory joined.

This clonotype was counted a few times. The target antigen is unknown. This rearrangement joins TRBV24-1 to TRBJ1-1; unclear D gene. This TCR derives from an adult who had mild COVID-19 (a few samples of this study predate the infection). Cell type and time point are not known. Sequences were obtained from PBMCs or a T cell subset sorted from them (not recorded which). CDR3 residues: CATSNPGNTEAFF. The CDR3 DNA sequence: TGTGCCACCAGCAACCCCGGGAACACTGAAGCTTTCTTT.